The 21 T cell receptor beta chains reported below all come from one sample, sequenced in a study of T cell clonality in common variable immunodeficiency. The method was immunoSEQ multiplex PCR; TCRdb's version includes in-frame clones alone and lacks a portion of them. Sampling found about 52,000 clones, none seen once. The specimen was peripheral blood mononuclear cells. The receptors were gathered from a person aged 18 to 75 in good health.

At least ten counts were recorded for this clone. CDR3 region: CASSTAGGRDGYTF. The CDR3 DNA, read in part, is TGTGCCAGCTCGACAGCAGGGGGCAGAGATGGC. The chain uses TRBV18 and TRBJ1-2, with 8 nucleotides matching TRBD1. The read finishes 3 residues shy of the CDR3 end, and the germline J gene is used to complete it. The germline CDR1 and CDR2 sequences are KGHSH and LQKENI. V lost 6 bases to trimming and J lost 6 bases; unmatched junction nucleotides: 9. The CDR3 extends over 14 amino acids. Combining the CDR3 with reference TRBV18 and TRBJ1-2 gives the whole variable domain NAGVMQNPRHLVRRRGQEARLRCSPMKGHSHVYWYRQLPEEGLKFMVYLQKENIIDESGMPKERFSAEFPKEGPSILRIQQVVRGDSAAYFCASSTAGGRDGYTFGSGTRLTVV.

The sample holds many counts of this clone. One end of the junction is discordant with germline, which a read error may explain. Read coverage stops 3 residues before the CDR3 terminus; the germline J gene supplies the remainder. The V and J genes are TRBV4-2 and TRBJ2-7; the match to TRBD2 covers 7 bases. From germline, CDR1 is LGHNA and CDR2 YNFKEQ. CDR3 size: 13 residues. The CDR3 is CASSYTGGYEQYF. The CDR3 bases that were read are TGCGCCAGCAGCTATACGGGGGGCTACGAG.

In its sample, this clone was seen many times. The read gets to within 3 residues of the CDR3 end, and the germline J gene fills in the rest. The J gene is TRBJ2-1, the V gene TRBV20-1; no clear D. From germline, CDR1 is DFQATT and CDR2 SNEGSKA (reference sequence). Trimming cost V 3 bases and J 4 bases, with 7 bases left between them. The CDR3 is 12 residues long. The CDR3 DNA, read in part, is TGCAGTGCTAGCAAGGGTTACAATGAG. It yields the protein CSASKGYNE. The whole CDR3 reads CSASKGYNEQFF.

This clone was seen a handful of times. This CDR3 reads CASSDYRDRNSPLFF. The part of the CDR3 DNA that was read is TGTGCCAGCAGCGATTACAGGGATAGGAATTCACCG. This chain uses TRBV7-9 with TRBJ2-2; TRBD1 is a possible D gene (6 bases). The missing CDR3 end, 3 residues past where the read stops, is filled in from the germline J gene. Germline assignment: CDR1 SEHNR and CDR2 FQNEAQ (reference sequence). The CDR3 spans 15 residues.

This clone has at least ten counts. Read data end 3 residues before the CDR3 end; the end is taken from the germline J gene. This sequence joins TRBV18 and TRBJ2-1; 11 nucleotides line up with TRBD1. Germline loops: CDR1 KGHSH, CDR2 LQKENI. The trim removed 3 bases at V and 9 bases at J, leaving 7 bases unmatched. The CDR3 runs 15 residues. CDR3 in amino acids: CASSPGTGGTFEQFF. CDR3 DNA (partial): TGTGCCAGCTCACCGGGGACAGGGGGTACCTTTGAG.

This clone has at least ten counts. The read halts 3 residues ahead of the CDR3 end, with the missing end drawn from the germline J gene. V gene TRBV18 combines with J gene TRBJ2-5; TRBD2 matches at 13 bases. In germline, CDR1 is KGHSH, CDR2 LQKENI. The CDR3 consists of 17 residues. The junction had 4 bases not matched to a gene; V was cut back by 3 bases and J by 0 bases. CDR3 region: CASSPGLAGVNQETQYF. Partial CDR3 DNA: TGTGCCAGCTCACCCGGACTAGCGGGAGTTAACCAAGAGACC.

Points on this clone: Read sequence stops 3 residues before the CDR3 end, and the germline J gene provides the missing end. The chain is built from TRBV7-9 and TRBJ2-3; no clear D. The CDR3 consists of 13 residues. Trimming stripped 11 bases from V and 0 bases from J, with 12 bases between. Germline V gene lookup returns CDR1 SEHNR and CDR2 FQNEAQ (reference sequence). The CDR3 reads CARSVVSTDTQYF. The CDR3 bases that were read are TGTGCCCGCTCGGTAGTTAGCACAGATACG.

This clone was counted ten times or more. The CDR3 is cut off 3 residues early in the read; its end comes from the germline J gene. The chain carries TRBV6-2 or TRBV6-3 and TRBJ1-2; D uncertain. The CDR3 covers 15 residues. Germline assignment: CDR1 MNHEY and CDR2 SVGEGT. The sequenced CDR3 bases are TGTGCCAGCAGGAGGACTAGCGAGGAGTTCTACGAG. Translated: CASRRTSEEFYE. In full, the CDR3 is CASRRTSEEFYEYTF.

Concerning this clone: The read ends 3 residues shy of where the CDR3 ends; the end is completed using the germline J gene. This chain connects TRBV11-3 to TRBJ2-1; TRBD1 might be the D (6 bases). This CDR3 comprises 14 residues. Trimming removed 0 bases from V and 7 bases from J, with 10 bases in between. Germline CDR1 reads SGHNT; CDR2 reads YENEEA. The DNA read from the CDR3 is TGTGCCAGCAGCTTAGAGGGGGCAAAGAATGAG. Protein: CASSLEGAKNE. The whole CDR3 sequence is CASSLEGAKNEQFF.

Notes on this clone: From the germline J gene comes the end of the CDR3, since the read stops 3 residues before it. The rearrangement links TRBV7-9 to TRBJ1-1; 8 nucleotides agree with TRBD1. J gave up 1 base and V 5 bases, and 3 bases lay outside the gene matches. The CDR3 has 14 residues. Germline V gives CDR1 SEHNR, CDR2 FQNEAQ (reference sequence). The sequenced part of the CDR3 DNA is TGTGCCAGCAGCGGAGGGACAGGGAACACTGAA. Residues: CASSGGTGNTE. The complete CDR3 sequence is CASSGGTGNTEAFF.

This clone has a handful of counts. The observed sequence ends 3 residues before the CDR3 terminus, with the missing tail filled in from the germline J gene. The chain combines TRBV5-1 with TRBJ1-5; 7 bases match TRBD1. The CDR3 has 15 amino acids. V shed 2 bases and J 4 bases; nucleotides not matched to a gene: 6. The germline V gene has CDR1 SGHRS and CDR2 YFSETQ. The chain's CDR3 is CASSLAGQRNQPQHF. The CDR3 DNA, read in part, is TGCGCCAGCAGCTTAGCGGGACAGCGGAATCAGCCC.

In this sample, this clone turned up a few times. The sequence runs out 3 residues before the end of the CDR3; the remainder is reconstructed from the germline J gene. The sample holds other DNA sequences that translate to the same CDR3. This chain connects TRBV18 to TRBJ2-2, with TRBD1 as a possible D gene (6 bases). The CDR3 has 18 amino acids. Germline assignment: CDR1 KGHSH and CDR2 LQKENI. The sequenced CDR3 bases are TGTGCCAGCTCCCTCCCCGCTTACCCCCAGGGGTCGGGTGAAAAG. Amino acid sequence: CASSLPAYPQGSGEK. The whole CDR3 reads CASSLPAYPQGSGEKLFF. The full variable domain, completed using reference TRBV18 and TRBJ2-2, is NAGVMQNPRHLVRRRGQEARLRCSPMKGHSHVYWYRQLPEEGLKFMVYLQKENIIDESGMPKERFSAEFPKEGPSILRIQQVVRGDSAAYFCASSLPAYPQGSGEKLFFGEGSRLTVL.

This clone has a count of ten or more. The CDR3 extends 3 residues past the end of the read, so its final part is completed from the germline J gene. The J gene is TRBJ1-4, the V gene TRBV7-2, with unresolved D. V lost 1 base and J lost 8, with 14 bases in between. The length of the CDR3 is 15 residues. CDR1 and CDR2 (germline): SGHTA, FQGNSA. The sequenced CDR3 bases are TGTGCCAGCAGCTTAGGTTACAGCCCGGTGGAAAAA. As protein: CASSLGYSPVEK. The CDR3, in full, reads CASSLGYSPVEKLFF.

This clone was counted at least ten times. The read is 3 residues too short to cover the CDR3 end, so that end is filled in from the germline J gene. This chain connects TRBV5-4 to TRBJ2-7; the match to TRBD1 covers 10 bases. The CDR3 is made up of 15 amino acids. J gave up 3 bases and V 0 bases, and 3 bases lay outside the gene matches. The germline CDR1 and CDR2 sequences are SGHNT and YYREEE (reference sequence). CDR3 sequence: CASSLGWTGGYEQYF. The CDR3 bases that were read are TGTGCCAGCAGCTTGGGGTGGACAGGGGGCTACGAG.

This clone appeared many times. The CDR3 is cut off 3 residues early in the read; its end comes from the germline J gene. The V gene is TRBV5-4, the J gene TRBJ2-4; maybe TRBD1 (7 bases). The germline CDR1 and CDR2 sequences are SGHNT and YYREEE (reference sequence). Trimming took off 4 bases at V and 1 base at J, with 12 bases between the two ends. This CDR3 contains 15 residues. CDR3 sequence: CASSQGGSAKNIQYF. The CDR3 DNA, read in part, is TGTGCCAGCAGCCAGGGGGGATCGGCCAAAAACATT.

This clone was counted many times. The CDR3 end lies 3 residues beyond the end of the read and is filled in from the germline J gene. This chain connects TRBV19 to TRBJ2-7, with D possibly being TRBD1 (6 bases). V lost 5 bases, J lost 4 bases, and 15 bases lay in between. Germline CDR1 is LNHDA and CDR2 is SQIVND (reference sequence). The CDR3 covers 14 residues. Partial CDR3 DNA: TGTGCCAGTAGTGACAGGAGAGATCAATACGAG. Its protein product is CASSDRRDQYE. The entire CDR3 protein reads CASSDRRDQYEQYF.

The CDR3 protein is CASSIRPLGLADEGTQYF. The CDR3 bases that were read are TGTGCCAGTAGTATAAGGCCCTTGGGACTAGCGGACGAAGGGACC. The J gene is TRBJ2-5, the V gene TRBV19; 11 nucleotides align to TRBD2. The sequenced fragment ends 3 residues before the CDR3 boundary, so the rest is inferred from the germline J gene. Germline CDR1 is LNHDA and CDR2 is SQIVND (reference sequence). The CDR3 totals 18 residues. V shed 2 bases and J 7 bases; nucleotides not matched to a gene: 15.

This clone has ten or more counts. This CDR3 is CASSLARKETQYF. Incomplete CDR3 DNA: TGCGCCAGCAGCTTGGCCAGGAAAGAGACC. This chain joins TRBV5-1 and TRBJ2-5; D is undetermined. The missing CDR3 end, 3 residues past where the read stops, is filled in from the germline J gene. Germline values: CDR1 SGHRS, CDR2 YFSETQ. There are 13 residues in the CDR3. Trimming left V 0 bases short and J 3 bases short, with 6 bases between.

There are many counts of this clone. The DNA ends 3 residues before the CDR3 does, and the rest of the CDR3 is filled in from the germline J gene. The chain joins TRBV14 to TRBJ2-7, with D tentatively TRBD2 (5 bases). The germline V and J ends were trimmed by 2 bases and 3 bases, with 8 bases remaining between them. Per the germline V gene, CDR1 is SGHDN and CDR2 is FVKESK. The CDR3 consists of 13 residues. The CDR3 here is CASSQTRNYEQYF. The DNA read from the CDR3 is TGTGCCAGCAGCCAAACTAGGAACTACGAG. Supplemented by reference TRBV14 and TRBJ2-7, the full variable domain reads EAGVTQFPSHSVIEKGQTVTLRCDPISGHDNLYWYRRVMGKEIKFLLHFVKESKQDESGMPNNRFLAERTGGTYSTLKVQPAELEDSGVYFCASSQTRNYEQYFGPGTRLTVT.

This clone was counted ten times or more. The read comes to an end 3 residues before the CDR3 does, leaving the germline J gene to fill in the end. This chain uses TRBV5-1 with TRBJ2-2, with a tentative D call TRBD2 (5 bases). CDR3 length equals 16 residues. Trimming stripped 0 bases from V and 1 base from J, with 10 bases between. Germline-derived CDR1 and CDR2 are SGHRS and YFSETQ. The part of the CDR3 DNA that was read is TGCGCCAGCAGCTTGGAGCAGAGGGTGAACACCGGGGAG. Protein: CASSLEQRVNTGE. The CDR3 in its entirety is CASSLEQRVNTGELFF. The variable domain in full, with the rest retrieved from reference TRBV5-1 and TRBJ2-2, is KAGVTQTPRYLIKTRGQQVTLSCSPISGHRSVSWYQQTPGQGLQFLFEYFSETQRNKGNFPGRFSGRQFSNSRSEMNVSTLELGDSALYLCASSLEQRVNTGELFFGEGSRLTVL.

The sample holds many counts of this clone. With the read ending 3 residues before the CDR3 end, the germline J gene is used to fill in that end. V usage is TRBV20-1 and J usage is TRBJ2-3; 7 nucleotides line up with TRBD2. J was trimmed by 4 bases and V by 0 bases; bases with no gene match: 13. The CDR3 covers 17 residues. CDR1 DFQATT and CDR2 SNEGSKA come from the germline V gene (reference sequence). The part of the CDR3 DNA that was read is TGCAGTGCTAGAGATTCTGGGGGGAGGGCCATCCCAGATACG. As protein: CSARDSGGRAIPDT. The entire CDR3 reads CSARDSGGRAIPDTQYF.